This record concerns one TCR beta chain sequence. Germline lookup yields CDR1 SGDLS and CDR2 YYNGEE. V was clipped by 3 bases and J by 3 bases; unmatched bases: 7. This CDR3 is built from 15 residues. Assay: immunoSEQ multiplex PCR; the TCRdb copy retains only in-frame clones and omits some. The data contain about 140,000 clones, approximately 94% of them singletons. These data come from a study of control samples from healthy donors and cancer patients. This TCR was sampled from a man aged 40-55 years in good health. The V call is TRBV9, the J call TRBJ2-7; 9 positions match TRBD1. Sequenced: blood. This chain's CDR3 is CASSEDTGQGYEQYF. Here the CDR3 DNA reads TGTGCCAGCAGCGAGGACACGGGACAGGGCTACGAGCAGTACTTC.